Shown below are 14 T cell receptor beta chains from a single sample sequenced in a study of cytomegalovirus exposure and HLA in healthy donors. Some clones are missing from TCRdb's copy, which holds only in-frame ones; the method was immunoSEQ multiplex PCR. The repertoire holds 60,000 to 85,000 clones, with just over 95% as singletons. The sample consisted of PBMCs. The receptors derive from a woman between 18 and 29 years old in good health and CMV-seropositive.

The gene calls are TRBV19 and TRBJ2-1; the D gene is possibly TRBD2 (5 bases). Germline CDR1 reads LNHDA; CDR2 reads SQIVND (reference sequence). The ends were cut back, 4 bases at V and 0 bases at J, with 7 bases in the middle. The CDR3 spans 14 residues. The DNA for the CDR3 is TGTGCCAGTAGTACGGGGAGCTCCTACAATGAGCAGTTCTTC. This encodes CASSTGSSYNEQFF. Full variable domain (remainder filled in from reference TRBV19 and TRBJ2-1): DGGITQSPKYLFRKEGQNVTLSCEQNLNHDAMYWYRQDPGQGLRLIYYSQIVNDFQKGDIAEGYSVSREKKESFPLTVTSAQKNPTAFYLCASSTGSSYNEQFFGPGTRLTVL.

The rearrangement links TRBV9 to TRBJ2-3; D gene uncertain. Looked up from germline, CDR1 is SGDLS and CDR2 is YYNGEE. Trimming took 0 bases from V and 6 from J, leaving 14 bases between them. This CDR3 has 15 amino acids. CDR3 sequence: CASSVAPQVPDTQYF. The CDR3 DNA sequence: TGTGCCAGCAGCGTAGCTCCCCAGGTCCCCGATACGCAGTATTTT.

Here the CDR3 reads CASGTSGRISNEQFF. CDR3 nucleotide sequence: TGTGCCAGCGGGACTAGCGGGAGGATCAGCAATGAGCAGTTCTTC. The chain recombines TRBV27 with TRBJ2-1, with 15 nucleotides matching TRBD2. The CDR3 length is 15 residues. Germline CDR1 MNHEY, CDR2 SMNVEV (reference sequence). After removal of 8 bases from V and 6 bases from J, the junction contained 5 bases not matched to a gene.

V usage is TRBV30 and J usage is TRBJ2-5; 7 positions match TRBD2. The J segment lost 4 bases and the V segment lost 2 bases, leaving 13 bases of the junction unmatched. The CDR3 totals 16 residues. Germline-derived CDR1 and CDR2 are GTSNPN and SVGIG (reference sequence). The CDR3 nucleotides read TGTGCCTGGAGTAGAGGAAGGGGAGGGCCGATAGAGACCCAGTACTTC. This sequence encodes CAWSRGRGGPIETQYF. Complete variable domain (other parts from reference TRBV30 and TRBJ2-5): SQTIHQWPATLVQPVGSPLSLECTVEGTSNPNLYWYRQAAGRGLQLLFYSVGIGQISSEVPQNLSASRPQDRQFILSSKKLLLSDSGFYLCAWSRGRGGPIETQYFGPGTRLLVL.

The rearrangement uses TRBV28 and TRBJ1-2; 8 nucleotides agree with TRBD1. Trimming cost V 4 bases and J 3 bases; bases outside gene matches: 7. Per the germline V gene, CDR1 is MDHEN and CDR2 is SYDVKM. This CDR3 is built from 15 residues. In DNA, the CDR3 is TGTGCCAGCAGTTCACCCAAGGACAGGGACTATGGCTACACCTTC. This translates into CASSSPKDRDYGYTF.

The chain has TRBV4-3 and TRBJ2-1, with TRBD2 matching 7 bases. This CDR3 has 15 amino acids. Losses at the gene ends were 4 bases for V and 2 bases for J; bases not matched to a gene: 5. Germline CDR1 LGHNA, CDR2 YSLEER. The CDR3 bases are TGCGCCAGCAGCCCGGGGAGGGCCCCCTACAATGAGCAGTTCTTC. Translated, it gives CASSPGRAPYNEQFF.

The rearrangement links TRBV28 to TRBJ2-2; 7 nucleotides agree with TRBD1. Germline V gene data show CDR1 as MDHEN and CDR2 as SYDVKM. The ends lost 2 bases at V and 2 bases at J; junction bases unmatched: 2. This CDR3 is built from 15 residues. CDR3 region: CASSLIGGNTGELFF. Here the CDR3 DNA reads TGTGCCAGCAGTTTAATAGGGGGCAACACCGGGGAGCTGTTTTTT.

The V and J genes are TRBV6-5 and TRBJ2-1; 9 bases match TRBD1. CDR1 and CDR2 from the germline V gene are MNHEY and SVGAGI. Losses at the gene ends were 6 bases for V and 2 bases for J; bases not matched to a gene: 5. There are 15 residues in the CDR3. CDR3 DNA: TGTGCCAGCAGAGTGGACAGGGGTCCCTACAATGAGCAGTTCTTC. Translated, it gives CASRVDRGPYNEQFF.

This CDR3 reads CASSLSAFSSGATDTQYF. In DNA, the CDR3 is TGTGCCAGCAGCTTAAGCGCTTTCTCGAGCGGGGCCACAGATACGCAGTATTTT. The V and J genes are TRBV7-3 and TRBJ2-3; 7 bases agree with TRBD2. CDR3 size: 18 residues. V shed 1 base, J shed 2 bases, and the junction held 12 bases outside the gene matches. The germline CDR1 and CDR2 sequences are SGHTA and FQGTGA.

The chain recombines TRBV6-5 with TRBJ2-5; D unresolved. The ends were cut back, 2 bases at V and 4 bases at J, with 2 bases in the middle. Germline V CDR1 and CDR2: MNHEY, SVGAGI. This CDR3 has 11 amino acids. In nucleotides, the CDR3 is TGTGCCAGCAGTTACCTAGAGACCCAGTACTTC. This sequence encodes CASSYLETQYF.

The genes are TRBV7-9 and TRBJ2-5; a possible D gene is TRBD1 (6 bases). Germline V CDR1 and CDR2: SEHNR, FQNEAQ (reference sequence). Trimming removed 5 bases at V and 4 bases at J, with 11 bases between. The CDR3 is made up of 13 amino acids. CDR3 DNA: TGTGCCAGCAGCAAAACAGGGTTAGAGACCCAGTACTTC. It encodes CASSKTGLETQYF.

Notes on this clone: The CDR3 does not close with the conserved phenylalanine or tryptophan, likely indicating a read error. Because the CDR3's place on the DNA is in doubt, the DNA is left out and the CDR3 is given as listed by TCRdb. The chain combines TRBV21-1 with TRBJ1-4; the D call in the table, TRBD1, was not verified against the DNA. TRBV21-1 is reported as a pseudogene. Inclusive of both ends, the CDR3 amounts to 9 amino acids. The CDR3 protein is CASSKERGG.

This clone was detected once. V is TRBV7-2 and J is TRBJ2-7; 14 bases map to TRBD2. V was clipped by 3 bases and J by 7 bases; unmatched bases: 5. From germline, CDR1 is SGHTA and CDR2 FQGNSA. The CDR3 is 15 residues long. In DNA form, the CDR3 reads TGTGCCAGCAGCTTGGGACTAGCGGGGGCGTGGGAGCAGTACTTC. Amino acid sequence: CASSLGLAGAWEQYF.

This chain connects TRBV5-1 to TRBJ2-1; D may be TRBD2 (5 bases). The ends were cut back, 4 bases at V and 4 bases at J, with 18 bases in the middle. The V gene's germline CDR1 is SGHRS and CDR2 YFSETQ. CDR3 size: 16 residues. The CDR3 is CASSLASRGIYNEQFF. As DNA, the CDR3 is TGCGCCAGCAGCCTGGCTTCAAGAGGGATATACAATGAGCAGTTCTTC. Together with reference TRBV5-1 and TRBJ2-1, the CDR3 gives the full variable domain: KAGVTQTPRYLIKTRGQQVTLSCSPISGHRSVSWYQQTPGQGLQFLFEYFSETQRNKGNFPGRFSGRQFSNSRSEMNVSTLELGDSALYLCASSLASRGIYNEQFFGPGTRLTVL.